One TCR beta chain is described in this entry. Antigen specificity is unknown. This sample was taken from a study of T cells in tumors after PD-1 blockade. Study details: During anti-PD-1 treatment, some patients continued daily vismodegib 150 mg. Peripheral blood samples averaged 36,536 unique clonotypes and over 95,000 templates. Study-wide results and limits: About 41% of tumor TCR clonotypes were also found in blood.

Trimming left V 3 bases short and J 7 bases short, with 7 bases between. The V gene's germline CDR1 is SNHLY and CDR2 FYNNEI. The CDR3 is 11 residues long. Sequencing used immunoSEQ multiplex PCR; TCRdb keeps in-frame clones, though not all of them. The sample has around 25,000 clones, 80% to 85% seen once; the top ten hold 9.5% to 15%. This receptor was obtained from a human donor with basal cell carcinoma. The material sequenced was PBMCs, taken after anti-PD-1 treatment. The chain has TRBV2 and TRBJ2-7; D not certain. The CDR3 is CASSDPVEQYF. CDR3 DNA sequence: TGTGCCAGCAGTGATCCGGTAGAGCAGTACTTC.